The 25 T cell receptor beta chains given below trace back to one sample, sequenced in a study of vaccination and CD4 T cells after COVID-19. Treatment described: roughly 10-day PBMC culture with coronavirus spike peptide pools or control peptides (ViraFEST assay). Researchers used the Oncomine TCR Beta short-read assay to sequence DNA from cultured CD4+ T cells. From the PCR reads, TCRdb called clonotypes with MiXCR, one entry per CDR3 protein. The table shows roughly 5,000 distinct CDR3 sequences, with 44% occurring only once. These receptors have no known antigen. Sequencing input: CD4+ T cells from blood, cultured in vitro. These receptors were obtained from a human donor who had recovered from COVID-19.

This clonotype was seen only once. The rearrangement uses TRBV5-1 and TRBJ2-5; D remains unclear. The germline gives CDR1 SGHRS, CDR2 YFSETQ. V was clipped by 1 base and J by 1 base, with 11 bases between them. This CDR3 is 15 amino acids long. CDR3 DNA sequence: TGCGCCAGCAGCTTGACCTACCGGCTCCAAGAGACCCAGTACTTC. Amino acids: CASSLTYRLQETQYF.

About this clonotype: At one end the junction does not follow the germline gene, possibly because of a read error. This CDR3 is CASSYSSPDLIF. Here the CDR3 DNA reads TGTGCCAGCAGTTACTCTTCGCCAGACCTTATCTTT. The chain recombines TRBV6-5 with TRBJ1-1, with unresolved D. CDR3 length equals 12 residues. The germline V gene encodes CDR1 MNHEY and CDR2 SVGAGI.

This clonotype has just a few counts. The chain recombines TRBV6-1 with TRBJ1-6; D is uncertain. The CDR3 is 13 residues long. Trimming removed 1 base from V and 7 bases from J, with 5 bases in between. Germline CDR1 MNHNS, CDR2 SASEGT. CDR3 DNA sequence: TGTGCCAGCAGTGAAGTGGACAATTCACCCCTCCACTTT. This sequence encodes CASSEVDNSPLHF.

V usage is TRBV28 and J usage is TRBJ1-2, with D unclear. The CDR3 is 12 residues long. Germline lookup yields CDR1 MDHEN and CDR2 SYDVKM. V was pared by 8 bases and J by 8 bases, with 15 bases between. The CDR3 nucleotides read TGTGCCAGCGAAACGGGAGGGTTCGGCTACACCTTC. Translating it yields CASETGGFGYTF.

This clonotype has only a few counts. The DNA for the CDR3 is TGTGCCAGCAGCTTGTGGGGGGGAGAGCCCCAGCATTTT. This gives the protein CASSLWGGEPQHF. This chain connects TRBV7-2 to TRBJ1-5, with D perhaps matching TRBD1 (5 bases). The CDR3 covers 13 residues. The V gene lost 3 bases and the J gene lost 8 bases, with 11 bases spanning the gap. From germline, CDR1 is SGHTA and CDR2 FQGNSA.

This clonotype was seen more than once but under ten times. The chain links TRBV2 to TRBJ2-5, with TRBD2 matching over 11 bases. The trim removed 11 bases at V and 5 bases at J, leaving 7 bases unmatched. Germline CDR1 and CDR2: SNHLY and FYNNEI. CDR3 size: 13 residues. The CDR3 protein is CAGSGGAGETQYF. The CDR3 coding sequence is TGTGCCGGTAGCGGGGGGGCCGGGGAGACCCAGTACTTC.

The chain recombines TRBV6-2 or TRBV6-3 with TRBJ2-5; tentative D call: TRBD1 (5 bases). Germline-derived CDR1 and CDR2 are MNHEY and SVGEGT. V was pared by 5 bases and J by 5 bases, with 15 bases between. This CDR3 is 14 amino acids long. As DNA, the CDR3 is TGTGCCAGCAGTCCAACCCTCAAGGGGGAGACCCAGTACTTC. Protein sequence: CASSPTLKGETQYF.

The chain combines TRBV25-1 with TRBJ2-7; no clear D. Trimming took 4 bases from V and 5 from J, leaving 18 bases between them. Germline lookup yields CDR1 MGHDK and CDR2 SYGVNS. The CDR3 totals 15 residues. For the CDR3, the DNA is TGTGCCAGCAGTGTGGTAGGGCCGCGTGTTGACGAGCAGTACTTC. Translation: CASSVVGPRVDEQYF.

The chain links TRBV2 to TRBJ1-1; D is unclear. V dropped 3 bases and J dropped 4 bases, with 15 bases sitting between them. Germline V gives CDR1 SNHLY, CDR2 FYNNEI. The CDR3 consists of 15 residues. CDR3 in amino acids: CASSDGPLQATEAFF. The CDR3 DNA follows: TGTGCCAGCAGTGATGGGCCCTTACAAGCCACTGAAGCTTTCTTT.

This sequence joins TRBV6-1 and TRBJ1-2; a weak D match, TRBD1 (6 bases). V lost 8 bases and J lost 8, with 18 bases in between. CDR1 and CDR2 from the germline V gene are MNHNS and SASEGT. This CDR3 spans 13 amino acids. The CDR3 reads CASGEPQGNGYTF. The CDR3, as DNA: TGTGCCAGCGGGGAACCACAGGGAAACGGCTACACCTTC.

The rearrangement uses TRBV27 and TRBJ2-7; D is ambiguous. Germline-derived CDR1 and CDR2 are MNHEY and SMNVEV (reference sequence). The CDR3 length is 13 residues. V was shortened by 5 bases and J by 0 bases, with 8 bases between the two germline ends. CDR3 region: CASSPYPSYEQYF. CDR3 nucleotide sequence: TGTGCCAGCAGTCCCTACCCCTCCTACGAGCAGTACTTC.

The chain recombines TRBV6-4 with TRBJ1-2; 7 positions match TRBD1. The CDR3 has 12 residues. Germline V gene data show CDR1 as MRHNA and CDR2 as SNTAGT. Losses at the gene ends were 9 bases for V and 2 bases for J; bases not matched to a gene: 3. The CDR3 region is CARPQGNYGYTF. CDR3 bases: TGTGCCAGACCACAGGGGAACTATGGCTACACCTTC.

As to this clonotype: A read error is possible here, since a much larger clone lies one base away. V gene TRBV20-1 combines with J gene TRBJ2-5, with 7 bases identical to TRBD2. This CDR3 has 13 amino acids. The trim removed 1 base at V and 7 bases at J, leaving 6 bases unmatched. CDR1 DFQATT and CDR2 SNEGSKA come from the germline V gene (reference sequence). This CDR3 reads CSARVGRRGTQYF. In DNA, the CDR3 is TGCAGTGCTAGAGTCGGGAGGCGGGGGACCCAGTACTTC.

In DNA, the CDR3 is TGTGCCAGCAGCCTGGACAGGGTCGAGACCCAGTACTTC. Translated: CASSLDRVETQYF. The chain has TRBV11-2 and TRBJ2-5; TRBD1 aligns across 8 bases. Per the germline V gene, CDR1 is SGHAT and CDR2 is FQNNGV. V shed 5 bases and J 5 bases; nucleotides not matched to a gene: 4. The CDR3 covers 13 residues. Full variable domain (missing parts from reference TRBV11-2 and TRBJ2-5): EAGVAQSPRYKIIEKRQSVAFWCNPISGHATLYWYQQILGQGPKLLIQFQNNGVVDDSQLPKDRFSAERLKGVDSTLKIQPAKLEDSAVYLCASSLDRVETQYFGPGTRLLVL.

The chain uses TRBV7-9 and TRBJ1-1; the match to TRBD1 covers 7 bases. The CDR3 has 13 amino acids. Germline CDR1 and CDR2: SEHNR and FQNEAQ (reference sequence). The ends lost 1 base at V and 7 bases at J; junction bases unmatched: 3. The CDR3 nucleotides are TGTGCCAGCAGCTTAGTAGGGGGCATTGAAGCTTTCTTT. It specifies CASSLVGGIEAFF.

The V gene is TRBV24-1, the J gene TRBJ1-2; TRBD1 might be the D (5 bases). Trimming took off 9 bases at V and 1 base at J, with 11 bases between the two ends. The CDR3 has 13 residues. Germline CDR1 is KGHDR and CDR2 is SFDVKD. The CDR3 sequence is CATRGQGNYGYTF. The CDR3, as DNA: TGTGCCACCCGCGGGCAGGGTAACTATGGCTACACCTTC.

V and J are TRBV19 and TRBJ2-5, with D possibly being TRBD2 (5 bases). Germline V gives CDR1 LNHDA, CDR2 SQIVND (reference sequence). Trimming removed 4 bases from V and 7 bases from J, with 13 bases in between. The CDR3 consists of 13 residues. The CDR3, as DNA: TGTGCCAGTAGTAGCGGGCCCCCCGGGACCCAGTACTTC. The encoded protein is CASSSGPPGTQYF. Full variable domain (outside the CDR3, taken from reference TRBV19 and TRBJ2-5): DGGITQSPKYLFRKEGQNVTLSCEQNLNHDAMYWYRQDPGQGLRLIYYSQIVNDFQKGDIAEGYSVSREKKESFPLTVTSAQKNPTAFYLCASSSGPPGTQYFGPGTRLLVL.

The CDR3 DNA follows: TGCAGTGCTAGAGATACAGGGGCTAGCGACTACGAGCAGTACTTC. Translation: CSARDTGASDYEQYF. The chain combines TRBV20-1 with TRBJ2-7; possible D gene TRBD1, 7 bases. Germline V gene data show CDR1 as DFQATT and CDR2 as SNEGSKA (reference sequence). The germline V and J ends were trimmed by 0 bases and 3 bases, with 15 bases remaining between them. The CDR3 covers 15 residues.

The J gene is TRBJ2-7, the V gene TRBV20-1; D is perhaps TRBD2 (5 bases). Trimming shortened V by 6 bases and J by 5 bases, and 17 bases separated the two germline ends. CDR1 is DFQATT, CDR2 SNEGSKA, per germline (reference sequence). This CDR3 contains 13 residues. The CDR3 coding sequence is TGCAGTGCCCCCATCCGAGGGAAGAACGAGCAGTACTTC. It codes for CSAPIRGKNEQYF.

This clonotype came up a few times. The chain has TRBV20-1 and TRBJ2-5; D not certain. The V end lost 3 bases, the J end lost 3 bases, and 8 bases lay between the germline ends. The germline CDR1 and CDR2 sequences are DFQATT and SNEGSKA (reference sequence). There are 12 residues in the CDR3. The CDR3 sequence: CSASLAEETQYF. As DNA, the CDR3 is TGCAGTGCTAGTTTGGCCGAAGAGACCCAGTACTTC.

This rearrangement joins TRBV20-1 to TRBJ1-1; D gene uncertain. CDR3 length equals 12 residues. Trimming took off 4 bases at V and 2 bases at J, with 8 bases between the two ends. CDR1 and CDR2 from the germline V gene are DFQATT and SNEGSKA (reference sequence). As DNA, the CDR3 is TGCAGTGCTACCAGGTCCAACACTGAAGCTTTCTTT. It codes for CSATRSNTEAFF.

This clonotype was picked up a small number of times. As DNA, the CDR3 is TGTGCCAGCAGCATGCTAGCGGGAGAGACCCAGTACTTC. Its protein product is CASSMLAGETQYF. The chain combines TRBV7-3 with TRBJ2-5; 8 nucleotides line up with TRBD2. Looked up from germline, CDR1 is SGHTA and CDR2 is FQGTGA. CDR3 length: 13 amino acids. The junction had 3 bases not matched to a gene; V was cut back by 5 bases and J by 4 bases.

By share, this clonotype ranks as medium-sized. V usage is TRBV7-2 and J usage is TRBJ2-7; D uncertain. V dropped 1 base and J dropped 3 bases, with 7 bases sitting between them. Germline lookup yields CDR1 SGHTA and CDR2 FQGNSA. CDR3 length equals 13 residues. Written as DNA, the CDR3 is TGTGCCAGCAGCTTAGGCTCCCACTACGAGCAGTACTTC. Translation gives CASSLGSHYEQYF.

The chain is built from TRBV28 and TRBJ1-2; D perhaps matches TRBD1 (6 bases). The CDR3 length is 14 residues. Germline values: CDR1 MDHEN, CDR2 SYDVKM. Trimming stripped 5 bases from V and 2 bases from J, with 12 bases between. For the CDR3, the DNA is TGTGCCAGCAGTCTAGGGGGGACGAACTATGGCTACACCTTC. This sequence encodes CASSLGGTNYGYTF.

This clonotype is labeled as large. The chain uses TRBV15 and TRBJ1-2; D is undetermined. V lost 9 bases and J 8 bases, leaving 16 bases between the germline ends. CDR3 length equals 12 residues. Germline values: CDR1 LNHNV, CDR2 YYDKDF (reference sequence). The CDR3 DNA is TGTGCCACTGCACCAGGAGTCGGCGGCTACACCTTC. This codes for CATAPGVGGYTF. Together with reference TRBV15 and TRBJ1-2, the CDR3 gives the full variable domain: DAMVIQNPRYQVTQFGKPVTLSCSQTLNHNVMYWYQQKSSQAPKLLFHYYDKDFNNEADTPDNFQSRRPNTSFCFLDIRSPGLGDTAMYLCATAPGVGGYTFGSGTRLTVV.